This T cell receptor beta chain is drawn from a study of breast tumors, draining lymph nodes, adjacent tissues. Samples came from axillary lymph nodes draining the breast cancer. Many counts were recorded for this clonotype. TCRdb independently ran MiXCR on the multiplex PCR reads; one entry per CDR3 protein. The data show about 230,000 distinct CDR3 sequences, 32% seen once. Germline CDR1 and CDR2: DFQATT and SNEGSKA (reference sequence). Trimming cost V 2 bases and J 5 bases; bases outside gene matches: 9. CDR3 size: 15 residues. The chain recombines TRBV20-1 with TRBJ2-7; the match to TRBD1 covers 10 bases. This TCR was recovered from a female donor with breast cancer. Some clones in this sample may be carry-over from other donors' samples. Sequencing was carried out using axillary lymph node tissue. CDR3 bases: TGCAGTGCTAGATCGGGGGACAGGGGAAGCCACGAGCAGTACTTC. Encoded protein: CSARSGDRGSHEQYF.